This T cell receptor beta chain appears in the sequencing data of a study of blood T cell repertoires in COVID-19. In the study overall: COVID-19 samples collected from the United States, Italy and Spain covered acute and convalescent phases. Sources were T cells, B-cell-depleted T cells, or PBMCs; the material itself was cDNA or gDNA.

TCRdb's copy holds only in-frame clones and misses some; the assay was immunoSEQ multiplex PCR. The table lists about 200,000 clones, 75% to 90% of them singletons. This study enrolled people aged roughly 18 to 90 from 20 to 25 US geographic areas. Two consecutive negative NP/OP PCR tests, clearance, or resolved symptoms defined Cohort 3 recovery. Germline V lookup: CDR1 GTSNPN, CDR2 SVGIG (reference sequence). The V end was cut by 5 bases, the J end by 12 bases, with 28 bases between. CDR3 size: 16 residues. The clonotype originates from a man younger than 45 who had recovered from COVID-19. Material for sequencing was PBMCs or T cells enriched from blood (not recorded which). The chain employs TRBV30 and TRBJ1-4; D unclear. CDR3: CAWARNRGAVGKELFF. DNA for the CDR3: TGTGCCTGGGCTAGAAATCGGGGTGCTGTGGGAAAGGAACTGTTTTTT.